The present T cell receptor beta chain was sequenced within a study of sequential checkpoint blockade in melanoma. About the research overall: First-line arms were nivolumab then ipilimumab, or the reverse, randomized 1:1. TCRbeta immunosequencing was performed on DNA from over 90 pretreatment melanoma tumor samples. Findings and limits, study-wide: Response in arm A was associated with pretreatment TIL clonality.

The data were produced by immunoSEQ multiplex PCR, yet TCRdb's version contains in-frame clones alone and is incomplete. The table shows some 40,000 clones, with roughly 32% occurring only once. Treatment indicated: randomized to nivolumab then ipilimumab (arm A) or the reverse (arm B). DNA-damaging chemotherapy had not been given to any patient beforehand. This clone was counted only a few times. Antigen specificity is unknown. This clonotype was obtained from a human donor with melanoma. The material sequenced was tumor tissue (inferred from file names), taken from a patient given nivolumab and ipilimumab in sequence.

The CDR3 region is CASSSGRDKEGYTF. The CDR3 DNA reads as TGTGCCAGCAGCTCCGGACGGGACAAGGAGGGCTACACCTTC. The V gene is TRBV11-3, the J gene TRBJ1-2, with a possible D match to TRBD1 (6 bases). Germline CDR1 is SGHNT and CDR2 is YENEEA. V was shortened by 4 bases and J by 8 bases, with 17 bases between the two germline ends. CDR3 length: 14 residues.